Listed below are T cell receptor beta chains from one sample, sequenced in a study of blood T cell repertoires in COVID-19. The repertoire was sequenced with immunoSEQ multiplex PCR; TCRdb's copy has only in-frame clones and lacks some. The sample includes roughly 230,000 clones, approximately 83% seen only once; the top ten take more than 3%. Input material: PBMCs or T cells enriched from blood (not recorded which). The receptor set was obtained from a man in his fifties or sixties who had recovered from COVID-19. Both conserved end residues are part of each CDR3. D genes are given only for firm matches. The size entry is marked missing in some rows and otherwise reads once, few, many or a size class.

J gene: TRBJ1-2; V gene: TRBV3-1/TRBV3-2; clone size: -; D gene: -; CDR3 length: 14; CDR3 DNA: TGTGCCAGCAGCCAAGATTCGGGATTTGGTGGCTACACCTTC; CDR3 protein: CASSQDSGFGGYTF
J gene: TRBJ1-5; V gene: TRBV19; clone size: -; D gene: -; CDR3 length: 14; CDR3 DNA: TGTGCCAGTAGTATACTGGGGGGGCTACAGCCCCAGCATTTT; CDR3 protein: CASSILGGLQPQHF
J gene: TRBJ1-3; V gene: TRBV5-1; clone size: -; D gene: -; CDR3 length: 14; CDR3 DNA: TGCGCCAGCAGCTTGGAAAGGGGTGGAAACACCATATATTTT; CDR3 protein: CASSLERGGNTIYF
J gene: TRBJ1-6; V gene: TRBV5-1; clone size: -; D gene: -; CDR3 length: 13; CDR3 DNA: TGCGCCAGCAGCAGGGAGGAAAATTCACCCCTCCACTTT; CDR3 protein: CASSREENSPLHF
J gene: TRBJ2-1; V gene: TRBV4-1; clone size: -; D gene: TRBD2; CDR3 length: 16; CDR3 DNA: TGCGCCAGCAGCCAACCAATAGCGGGGGGGGACAATGAGCAGTTCTTC; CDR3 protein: CASSQPIAGGDNEQFF
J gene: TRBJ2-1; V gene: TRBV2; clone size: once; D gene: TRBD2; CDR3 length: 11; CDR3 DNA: TGTGCCACGGGACTAGCCCATGAGCAGTTCTTC; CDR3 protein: CATGLAHEQFF
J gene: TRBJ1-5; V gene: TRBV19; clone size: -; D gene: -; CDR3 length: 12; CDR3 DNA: TGTGCCAGTAGTATTCAGGGTCAGCCCCAGCATTTT; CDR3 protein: CASSIQGQPQHF
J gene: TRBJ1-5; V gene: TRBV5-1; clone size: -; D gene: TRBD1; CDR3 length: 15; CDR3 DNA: TGCGCCAGCAGCGACGGGACAGGGTACAATCAGCCCCAGCATTTT; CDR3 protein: CASSDGTGYNQPQHF
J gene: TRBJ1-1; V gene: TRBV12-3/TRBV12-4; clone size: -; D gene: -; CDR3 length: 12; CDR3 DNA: TGTGCCAGCAGTAACAGGAAAAATGAAGCTTTCTTT; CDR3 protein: CASSNRKNEAFF
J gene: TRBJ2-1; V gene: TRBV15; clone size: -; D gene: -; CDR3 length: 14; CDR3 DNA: TGTGCCACCAGCAGGGCCGGGACTGACAATGAGCAGTTCTTC; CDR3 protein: CATSRAGTDNEQFF
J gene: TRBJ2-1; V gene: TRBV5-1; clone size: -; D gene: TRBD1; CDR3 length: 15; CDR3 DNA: TGCGCCAGCAGCTTGGACAGGGGTACACACAATGAGCAGTTCTTC; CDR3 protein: CASSLDRGTHNEQFF
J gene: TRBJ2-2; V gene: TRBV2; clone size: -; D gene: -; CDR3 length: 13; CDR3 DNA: TGTGCCAGTTCTTGGTTGGGGGCAGGGGAGCTGTTTTTT; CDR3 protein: CASSWLGAGELFF
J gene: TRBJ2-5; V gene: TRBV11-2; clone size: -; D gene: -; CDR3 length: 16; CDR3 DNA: TGTGCCAGCAGTTATACAGGAGCCCTCACCGGCGGGACCCAGTACTTC; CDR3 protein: CASSYTGALTGGTQYF
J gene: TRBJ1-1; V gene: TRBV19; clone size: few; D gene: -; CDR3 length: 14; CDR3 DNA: TGTGCCAGTAGTATAGGGGGGCAGAACACTGAAGCTTTCTTT; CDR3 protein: CASSIGGQNTEAFF
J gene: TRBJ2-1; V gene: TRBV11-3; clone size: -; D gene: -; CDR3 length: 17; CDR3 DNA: TGTGCCAGCAGCTTAGGGACGAGCCCGGGAATCTACAATGAGCAGTTCTTC; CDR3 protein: CASSLGTSPGIYNEQFF
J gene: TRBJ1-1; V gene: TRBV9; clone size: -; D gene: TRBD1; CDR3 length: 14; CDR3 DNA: TGTGCCAGCAGCGTAGTAGCCGCGGGACAGGGATCATTCTTT; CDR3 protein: CASSVVAAGQGSFF
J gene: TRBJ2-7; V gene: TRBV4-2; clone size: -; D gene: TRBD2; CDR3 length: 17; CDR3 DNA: TGTGCCAGCAGCCAAGATTTCGGGACTAGCGCCGCCTACGAGCAGTACTTC; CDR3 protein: CASSQDFGTSAAYEQYF
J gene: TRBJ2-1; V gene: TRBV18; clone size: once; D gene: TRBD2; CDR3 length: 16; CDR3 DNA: TGTGCCAGCTCACCACCTCAGCGGGGGACCTACAATGAGCAGTTCTTC; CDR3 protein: CASSPPQRGTYNEQFF
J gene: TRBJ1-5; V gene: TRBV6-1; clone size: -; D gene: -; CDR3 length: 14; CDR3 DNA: TGTGCCAGCAGTGAATCCGGGGGGGCTCAGCCCCAGCATTTT; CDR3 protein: CASSESGGAQPQHF
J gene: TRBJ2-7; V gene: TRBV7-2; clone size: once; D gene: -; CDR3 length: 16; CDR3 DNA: TGTGCCAGCAGCTTAGCATCAACCAGACAAGGTGGCGAGCAGTACTTC; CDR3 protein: CASSLASTRQGGEQYF
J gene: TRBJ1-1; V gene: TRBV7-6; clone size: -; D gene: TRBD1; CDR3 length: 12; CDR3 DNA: TGTGCCAGCAGCCGGACAGGGAATGAAGCTTTCTTT; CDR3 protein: CASSRTGNEAFF
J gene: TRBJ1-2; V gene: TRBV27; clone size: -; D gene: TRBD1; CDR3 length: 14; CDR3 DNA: TGTGCCAGCAGTTATATCCAGGGGGCTGGTGGCTACACCTTC; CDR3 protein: CASSYIQGAGGYTF
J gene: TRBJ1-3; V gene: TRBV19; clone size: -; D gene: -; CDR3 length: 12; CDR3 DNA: TGTGCCACAGGGGCTGGGGGAAACACCATATATTTT; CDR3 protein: CATGAGGNTIYF
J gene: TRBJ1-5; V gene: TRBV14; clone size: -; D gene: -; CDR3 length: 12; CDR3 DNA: TGTGCCTCGCGGGCAGGACGCGGGCCCCAGCATTTT; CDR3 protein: CASRAGRGPQHF
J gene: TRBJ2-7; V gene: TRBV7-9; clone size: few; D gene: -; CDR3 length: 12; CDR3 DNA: TGTGCCAGCAGCCTTCACAGGGTAGAGCAGTACTTC; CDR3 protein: CASSLHRVEQYF